This T cell receptor (beta chain) stems from a study of blood T cell repertoires in COVID-19 (dated by TCRdb to about 2020). Concerning the study at large: Samples covering the acute and convalescent phases of COVID-19 were provided by collaborators in the United States, Italy and Spain. The prospective study material was composed of cDNA or gDNA derived from T cells, B-cell-depleted T cells, or PBMCs. The dataset comprised deeply sampled blood TCRbeta repertoires from subjects exposed to, actively infected with, or recovered from COVID-19. The repertoires were released in a freely available public database intended as a resource for research on the immune response to SARS-CoV-2. The samples were drawn from two sources: the first 160 participants of the ongoing ImmuneRACE study, and 1,000 to 1,500 subjects contributed by 6 global collaborators. Sample metadata almost always included a de-identified subject ID, COVID-19 status, age in years and sex. HLA class I and class II types, where available, came from metadata supplied by the sample provider rather than from assay-based typing.

One collaborating source in Seattle enrolled patients while the patients were actively infected and followed the patients over time throughout the course of disease. Collaborating institutions collected whole blood in K2EDTA tubes following their own protocols. For TCRbeta analysis, collaborator samples were shipped as frozen whole blood, as isolated PBMCs, or as DNA extracted from either sample type. The immunoSEQ Assay, a bias-controlled multiplex PCR, was used to amplify TCRbeta CDR3 regions from genomic DNA. In the original analysis: The number of nucleated cells in each sample was estimated from the amplification of reference gene primers within the assay. To quantify the absolute abundance of each unique TCRbeta CDR3 rearrangement, sequence reads were collapsed and filtered. For each sample, productive Simpson clonality was calculated as the square root of Simpson's diversity index across productive rearrangements. The source is immuneACCESS, and TCRdb retained only in-frame sequences with V and J called. Part of the clones is not carried over; for the studies checked, unresolved V genes explain less than half of this, and the remainder is unexplained. The D gene and trimming were derived from the DNA, and the V and J assignments and clone size from that table. This sample gives about 250,000 clones in total; about 83% of them show up just once. The top ten clones comprise roughly 5.2% of the sample.

The research as a whole found: How much clinical and demographic metadata was included differed by source and by participant, and the metadata was provided uncurated.

On this clone: Its antigen specificity is not known. Base qualities are not recorded, but no much larger clone differs from it by a single base.

Sample: peripheral blood. The receptor was isolated from a woman aged 80 or older with COVID-19, enrolled during active disease.

In nucleotides, the sequence is TGTGCCTGGAAGGGACAGGGGGCAAGGGAGCAGTACTTC. It translates to CAWKGQGAREQYF. The chain joins TRBV30 to TRBJ2-7; TRBD1 agrees with 12 junctional bases. The germline V and J ends show losses of 4 bases and 7 bases respectively, and no gene match explains 5 bases of the junction. CDR3 length: 13 amino acids, cysteine to phenylalanine. Only the CDR3 portion is preserved as DNA: 39 bases, with reading frame beginning at the first base. The germline V gene (reference sequence) supplies CDR1 GTSNPN and CDR2 SVGIG.